Each of the 9 T cell receptor beta chains below was sequenced from the same sample in a study of metastatic and nonmetastatic thyroid tumors. TCRdb reprocessed the PCR reads using MiXCR. This sample has some 13,000 clones, with under 30% found just once. All patients were treatment-naive before thyroid surgery. Sequenced: tumor tissue. The receptors were gathered from a female donor with papillary thyroid cancer or a benign thyroid nodule (not recorded which). Some clones in this sample may be carry-over from other donors' samples.

The table lists this clone with a few counts. The chain carries TRBV29-1 and TRBJ2-7, with D unclear. The CDR3 contains 12 residues. Trimming removed 6 bases at V and 7 bases at J, with 16 bases between. Looked up from germline, CDR1 is SQVTM and CDR2 is ANQGSEA. CDR3 DNA sequence: TGCAGCGTAGCCTGGAATAGAAGAGAGCAGTACTTC. It codes for CSVAWNRREQYF.

The chain recombines TRBV30 with TRBJ2-3; D uncertain. With 1 base removed from V and 7 bases from J, the gap between germline ends came to 9 bases. Germline V gene sequence: CDR1 GTSNPN, CDR2 SVGIG (reference sequence). The CDR3 is 12 residues long. The CDR3 sequence is CAWSALSNTQYF. CDR3 coding DNA: TGTGCCTGGAGTGCCCTTTCGAATACGCAGTATTTT.

This clone is deemed medium-sized. The V and J genes are TRBV4-2 and TRBJ2-6, with 9 positions matching TRBD1. The CDR3 is 18 amino acids. Germline assignment: CDR1 LGHNA and CDR2 YNFKEQ. V dropped 3 bases and J dropped 0; count of bases not matched to a gene: 6. The CDR3 loop reads CASSQVGQGVSGANVLTF. DNA of the CDR3: TGTGCCAGCAGCCAGGTGGGACAGGGAGTCTCTGGGGCCAACGTCCTGACTTTC.

This clone was observed a handful of times. The gene calls are TRBV6-1 and TRBJ1-6, with a tentative D call TRBD1 (6 bases). V was clipped by 6 bases and J by 8 bases, with 14 bases between them. The CDR3 sequence is 14 residues long. From germline, CDR1 is MNHNS and CDR2 SASEGT. The CDR3 spells CASSPQGIDSPLHF. In nucleotides, the CDR3 is TGTGCCAGCAGCCCACAGGGCATAGATTCACCCCTCCACTTT.

The gene calls are TRBV19 and TRBJ2-7; a possible D gene is TRBD1 (6 bases). Germline V gene sequence: CDR1 LNHDA, CDR2 SQIVND (reference sequence). The CDR3 contains 13 residues. Trimming left V 8 bases short and J 6 bases short, with 17 bases between. For the CDR3, the DNA is TGTGCCAGTCGGACAGTGTGCTCCCTCGAGCAGTACTTC. Translating it yields CASRTVCSLEQYF.

DNA for the CDR3: TGTGCCAGCAGCCCCGGGGGGAACTATGGCTACACCTTC. This encodes CASSPGGNYGYTF. The chain carries TRBV6-1 and TRBJ1-2, with D tentatively TRBD1 (5 bases). V was pared by 6 bases and J by 2 bases, with 10 bases between. Per germline, CDR1 MNHNS and CDR2 SASEGT. The CDR3 covers 13 residues.

This clone was counted a few times. The chain combines TRBV6-2 or TRBV6-3 with TRBJ2-7; 7 bases fit TRBD1. With V trimmed by 6 bases and J by 4 bases, 6 bases remained unmatched. Germline CDR1 is MNHEY and CDR2 is SVGEGT. The CDR3 totals 13 residues. CDR3 protein: CASSQGQNYEQYF. CDR3 nucleotide sequence: TGTGCCAGCAGCCAGGGACAGAATTACGAGCAGTACTTC.

This clone was picked up many times. The V gene is TRBV20-1, the J gene TRBJ2-7; D is unresolved. V dropped 4 bases and J dropped 1 base, with 14 bases sitting between them. The CDR3 has 14 amino acids. Germline loops: CDR1 DFQATT, CDR2 SNEGSKA (reference sequence). CDR3 protein: CSAKPSGVSYEQYF. Written as DNA, the CDR3 is TGCAGTGCTAAGCCTTCTGGCGTGTCCTACGAGCAGTACTTC.

Many counts were recorded for this clone. With a much larger clone just one base away, this may be a read error. The V gene is TRBV11-2, the J gene TRBJ2-7; 8 positions match TRBD2. CDR3 length: 14 residues. CDR1 is SGHAT, CDR2 FQNNGV, per germline. The junction had 11 bases not matched to a gene; V was cut back by 7 bases and J by 6 bases. The CDR3 loop is CASILRRGLGEQYF. Written as DNA, the CDR3 is TGTGCCAGCATCTTGCGTAGGGGACTAGGCGAGCAGTACTTC.